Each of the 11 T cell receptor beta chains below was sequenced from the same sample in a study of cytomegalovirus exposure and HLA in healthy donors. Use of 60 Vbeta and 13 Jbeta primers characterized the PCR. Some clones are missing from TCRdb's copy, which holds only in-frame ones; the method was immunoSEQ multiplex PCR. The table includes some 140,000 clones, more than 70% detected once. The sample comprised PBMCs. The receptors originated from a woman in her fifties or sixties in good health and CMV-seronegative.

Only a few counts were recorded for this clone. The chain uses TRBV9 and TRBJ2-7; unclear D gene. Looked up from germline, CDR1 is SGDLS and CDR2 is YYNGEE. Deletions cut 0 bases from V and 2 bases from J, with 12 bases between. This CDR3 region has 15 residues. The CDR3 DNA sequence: TGTGCCAGCAGCGTAGGTAGTAGCCCGGCCTACGAGCAGTACTTC. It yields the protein CASSVGSSPAYEQYF.

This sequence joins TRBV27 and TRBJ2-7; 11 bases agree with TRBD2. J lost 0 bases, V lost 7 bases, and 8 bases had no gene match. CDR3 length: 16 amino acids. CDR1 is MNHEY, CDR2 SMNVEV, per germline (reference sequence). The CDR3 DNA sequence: TGTGCCAGCACTGCCCGACTAGCGGGGAACTCCTACGAGCAGTACTTC. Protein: CASTARLAGNSYEQYF.

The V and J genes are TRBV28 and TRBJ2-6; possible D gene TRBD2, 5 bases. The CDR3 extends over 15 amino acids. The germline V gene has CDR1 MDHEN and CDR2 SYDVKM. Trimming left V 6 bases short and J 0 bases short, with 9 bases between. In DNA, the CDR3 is TGTGCCAGCAGCCGAACTAGCTCTGGGGCCAACGTCCTGACTTTC. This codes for CASSRTSSGANVLTF.

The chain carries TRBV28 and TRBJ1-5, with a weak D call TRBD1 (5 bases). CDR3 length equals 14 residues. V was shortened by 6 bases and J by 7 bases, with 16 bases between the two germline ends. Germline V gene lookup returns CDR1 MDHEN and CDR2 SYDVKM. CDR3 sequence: CASSAPSGEQPQHF. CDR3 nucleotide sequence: TGTGCCAGCAGCGCGCCTTCGGGGGAACAGCCCCAGCATTTT.

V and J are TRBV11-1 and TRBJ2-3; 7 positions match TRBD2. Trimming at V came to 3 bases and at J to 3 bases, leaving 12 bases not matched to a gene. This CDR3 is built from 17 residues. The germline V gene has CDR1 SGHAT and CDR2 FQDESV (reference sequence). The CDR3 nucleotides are TGTGCCAGCAGCTTTCAATCGGGGCGGGGGAGGACAGATACGCAGTATTTT. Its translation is CASSFQSGRGRTDTQYF. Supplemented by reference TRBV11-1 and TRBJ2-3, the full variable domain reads EAEVAQSPRYKITEKSQAVAFWCDPISGHATLYWYRQILGQGPELLVQFQDESVVDDSQLPKDRFSAERLKGVDSTLKIQPAELGDSAMYLCASSFQSGRGRTDTQYFGPGTRLTVL.

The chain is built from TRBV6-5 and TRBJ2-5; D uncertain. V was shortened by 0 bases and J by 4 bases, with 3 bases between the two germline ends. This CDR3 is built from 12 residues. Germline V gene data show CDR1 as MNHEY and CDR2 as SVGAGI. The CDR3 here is CASSYSRETQYF. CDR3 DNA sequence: TGTGCCAGCAGTTACTCCCGAGAGACCCAGTACTTC.

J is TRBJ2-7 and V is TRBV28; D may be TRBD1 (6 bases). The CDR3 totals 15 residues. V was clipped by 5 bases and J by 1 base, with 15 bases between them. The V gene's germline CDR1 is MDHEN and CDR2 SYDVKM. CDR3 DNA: TGTGCCAGCAGTCCCTCCGGGACACATTCCTACGAGCAGTACTTC. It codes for CASSPSGTHSYEQYF.

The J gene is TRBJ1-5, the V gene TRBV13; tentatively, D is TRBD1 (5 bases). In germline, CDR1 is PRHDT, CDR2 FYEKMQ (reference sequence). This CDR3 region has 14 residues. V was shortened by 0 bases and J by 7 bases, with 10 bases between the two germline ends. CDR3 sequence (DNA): TGTGCCAGCAGCTTAGGGCCCCGGGGGCAGCCCCAGCATTTT. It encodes CASSLGPRGQPQHF.

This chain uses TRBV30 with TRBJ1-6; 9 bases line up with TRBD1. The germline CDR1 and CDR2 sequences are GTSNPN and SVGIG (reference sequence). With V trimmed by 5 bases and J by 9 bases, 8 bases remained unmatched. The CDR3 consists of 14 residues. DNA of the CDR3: TGTGCCTGGGACCTACAGGGGGCGATTTCACCCCTCCACTTT. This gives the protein CAWDLQGAISPLHF.

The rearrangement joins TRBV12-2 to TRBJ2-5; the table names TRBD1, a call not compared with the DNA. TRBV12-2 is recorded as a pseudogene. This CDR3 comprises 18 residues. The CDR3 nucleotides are TGTGCAAGTCGCTTAGGGGAGGGACAGGGTGAGTACCAAGAGACCCAGTACTTC. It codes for CASRLGEGQGEYQETQYF.

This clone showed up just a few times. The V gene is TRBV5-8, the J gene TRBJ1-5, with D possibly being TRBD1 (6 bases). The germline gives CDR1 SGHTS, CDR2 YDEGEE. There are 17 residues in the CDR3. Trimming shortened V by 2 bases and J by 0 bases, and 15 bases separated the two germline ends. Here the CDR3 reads CASSFGQGKYSNQPQHF. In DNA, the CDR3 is TGTGCCAGCAGCTTCGGGCAGGGGAAATATAGCAATCAGCCCCAGCATTTT.